The rows below give T cell receptor beta chains drawn from one sample of a study of blood T cell repertoires in COVID-19. Some clones are missing from TCRdb's copy, which holds only in-frame ones; the method was immunoSEQ multiplex PCR. The sample has hundreds of thousands of clones; 83% are singletons. The material sequenced was peripheral blood. The receptors come from a woman aged 25 to 45 with COVID-19, enrolled during active disease. CDR3s include the opening cysteine and the closing phenylalanine or tryptophan.

v_gene: TRBV5-1
j_gene: TRBJ1-2
CDR3aa: CASSLSGRNYGYTF

v_gene: TRBV3-1/TRBV3-2
j_gene: TRBJ1-4
CDR3aa: CASSQPGRGDEKLFF

v_gene: TRBV9
j_gene: TRBJ2-1
CDR3aa: CASSAFGGSRYNEQFF

v_gene: TRBV25-1
j_gene: TRBJ2-7
CDR3aa: CASSEEAGGAKYEQYF

v_gene: TRBV18
j_gene: TRBJ2-2
CDR3aa: CASSPSLAGETGELFF

v_gene: TRBV30
j_gene: TRBJ2-2
CDR3aa: CAWSLVATTGELFF

v_gene: TRBV7-2
j_gene: TRBJ2-7
CDR3aa: CASSLELAEYEQYF

v_gene: TRBV19
j_gene: TRBJ1-5
CDR3aa: CASSLRQLNQPQHF

v_gene: TRBV14
j_gene: TRBJ2-7
CDR3aa: CASSQDRRGKEYF

v_gene: TRBV2
j_gene: TRBJ1-5
CDR3aa: CASKGGGSNQPQHF

v_gene: TRBV25-1
j_gene: TRBJ2-3
CDR3aa: CASSGSGRADTQYF

v_gene: TRBV3-1/TRBV3-2
j_gene: TRBJ1-2
CDR3aa: CASRTGKGYTF

v_gene: TRBV12-3/TRBV12-4
j_gene: TRBJ2-7
CDR3aa: CASSLGRDEQYF

v_gene: TRBV10-1
j_gene: TRBJ2-5
CDR3aa: CASRTRGEGRETQYF

v_gene: TRBV7-3
j_gene: TRBJ1-2
CDR3aa: CASSLGHYPPYTF

v_gene: TRBV5-1
j_gene: TRBJ1-4
CDR3aa: CASSLGTANEKLFF

v_gene: TRBV7-2
j_gene: TRBJ2-2
CDR3aa: CASSSTRQGELFF

v_gene: TRBV5-4
j_gene: TRBJ2-2
CDR3aa: CASSLDRGTGELFF